One sample yielded the 25 T cell receptor beta chains listed below, sequenced in a study of blood T cells in healthy people across ages. With a J-beta primer mix and a sample-barcoded 5' primer, a second PCR ran about 6 to 11 cycles. TCRdb fed the 5' RACE reads into MiXCR, producing one record per CDR3 protein. The data hold 800,000 to 950,000 distinct CDR3 sequences, with about 44% observed a single time. Sequences were obtained from blood. The receptors come from a man younger than 45 in good health.

This clonotype appeared a few times. The rearrangement joins TRBV9 to TRBJ1-5; D unresolved. The CDR3 is made up of 11 amino acids. Per the germline V gene, CDR1 is SGDLS and CDR2 is YYNGEE. V lost 7 bases and J 1 base, leaving 3 bases between the germline ends. CDR3 nucleotides: TGTGCCAGCGTAAGCAATCAGCCCCAGCATTTT. Protein product: CASVSNQPQHF.

The rearrangement uses TRBV27 and TRBJ1-2; D gene uncertain. Germline CDR1 and CDR2: MNHEY and SMNVEV (reference sequence). The V and J ends lost 4 bases and 4 bases respectively, with 16 bases between them. This CDR3 has 15 residues. CDR3 coding DNA: TGTGCCAGCAGTTCCTCCGCTTCACCAACCTATGGCTACACCTTC. Protein: CASSSSASPTYGYTF.

In this sample, this clonotype turned up a few times. V gene TRBV12-3 or TRBV12-4 combines with J gene TRBJ2-7; D unresolved. The CDR3 sequence is 13 residues long. The V end was cut by 10 bases, the J end by 2 bases, with 15 bases between. The CDR3 DNA is TGTGCCATTATACAGAGTTCGACCTACGAGCAGTACTTC. Protein: CAIIQSSTYEQYF.

The V and J genes are TRBV29-1 and TRBJ1-1; 7 bases fit TRBD1. Germline CDR1 is SQVTM and CDR2 is ANQGSEA. Losses at the gene ends were 1 base for V and 1 base for J; bases not matched to a gene: 3. This CDR3 is 14 amino acids long. The CDR3 reads CSVEGRQGNTEAFF. The CDR3 region has the DNA TGCAGCGTTGAAGGCCGACAGGGGAACACTGAAGCTTTCTTT.

The chain links TRBV4-3 to TRBJ2-3; D may be TRBD1 (8 bases). This CDR3 is 17 amino acids long. The V gene's germline CDR1 is LGHNA and CDR2 YSLEER. V lost 0 bases and J 4 bases, leaving 17 bases between the germline ends. CDR3 sequence reads: CASSQDRATGGADTQYF. CDR3 sequence (DNA): TGCGCCAGCAGCCAAGATAGGGCCACAGGGGGGGCAGATACGCAGTATTTT.

This clonotype has just a few counts. The chain links TRBV2 to TRBJ2-3; 11 nucleotides line up with TRBD2. CDR1 is SNHLY, CDR2 FYNNEI, per germline. The V and J ends lost 8 bases and 4 bases, in that order; junction bases with no gene match: 11. This CDR3 has 16 amino acids. In nucleotides, the CDR3 is TGTGCCAGCCAAGAAGCTAGCGGGGGGTTGTCAGATACGCAGTATTTT. Protein sequence: CASQEASGGLSDTQYF.

J is TRBJ2-5 and V is TRBV20-1; 10 bases fit TRBD2. Germline V lookup: CDR1 DFQATT, CDR2 SNEGSKA (reference sequence). The ends lost 2 bases at V and 2 bases at J; junction bases unmatched: 5. The CDR3 length is 15 residues. The CDR3 sequence is CSARIAGGPQETQYF. The CDR3 DNA is TGCAGTGCTAGAATAGCGGGGGGCCCACAAGAGACCCAGTACTTC.

This sequence joins TRBV6-5 and TRBJ1-5; D is unclear. Trimming took off 7 bases at V and 0 bases at J, with 13 bases between the two ends. CDR1 and CDR2 (germline): MNHEY, SVGAGI. The length of the CDR3 is 15 residues. CDR3 in amino acids: CASKIRAYSNQPQHF. The CDR3 DNA reads as TGTGCCAGCAAAATCCGGGCTTATAGCAATCAGCCCCAGCATTTT.

This clonotype was observed once. With a much larger clone just one base away, this may be a read error. The chain combines TRBV4-3 with TRBJ2-7; TRBD2 might be the D (7 bases). Judging by the DNA end, TRBJ2-5 fits better; the J call may be wrong. This CDR3 region has 16 residues. The germline V gene has CDR1 LGHNA and CDR2 YSLEER. The CDR3 protein is CASSQEGPGGRETQYF. CDR3 DNA sequence: TGCGCCAGCAGCCAAGAGGGTCCGGGGGGCAGGGAGACCCAGTACTTC.

This clonotype was counted between two and nine times. The chain recombines TRBV20-1 with TRBJ1-1; no clear D. CDR3 size: 11 residues. V was trimmed by 6 bases and J by 7 bases, leaving 12 bases between them. The germline V gene encodes CDR1 DFQATT and CDR2 SNEGSKA (reference sequence). The DNA of the CDR3 is TGCAGTGCCGACCCTGTCAGTGAAGCTTTCTTT. Residues: CSADPVSEAFF.

The rearrangement uses TRBV7-9 and TRBJ1-2; maybe TRBD1 (5 bases). Trimming left V 4 bases short and J 6 bases short, with 24 bases between. The length of the CDR3 is 17 residues. Germline values: CDR1 SEHNR, CDR2 FQNEAQ (reference sequence). This CDR3 is CASSYPRARDGIDGYTF. The CDR3 nucleotides are TGTGCCAGCAGCTACCCTCGGGCCAGGGATGGGATCGATGGCTACACCTTC.

The chain uses TRBV7-2 and TRBJ2-4; D unclear. The germline CDR1 and CDR2 sequences are SGHTA and FQGNSA. This CDR3 comprises 12 residues. The V gene lost 2 bases and the J gene lost 9 bases, with 8 bases spanning the gap. CDR3 region: CASSLSKTIQYF. Here the CDR3 DNA reads TGTGCCAGCAGCTTATCTAAGACCATTCAGTACTTC.

Worth noting for this clonotype: A junction end diverges from the germline sequence, so it may reflect a read error. J is TRBJ2-7 and V is TRBV6-6; 11 positions agree with TRBD2. CDR1 is MNHNY, CDR2 SVGAGI, per germline (reference sequence). The CDR3 spans 14 residues. CDR3 loop: CASSLAGGSYEQNF. The DNA for the CDR3 is TGTGCCAGCAGCTTAGCGGGGGGGTCTTACGAGCAGAACTTC.

The chain carries TRBV9 and TRBJ2-4; 10 nucleotides match TRBD2. V shed 0 bases, J shed 9 bases, and the junction held 9 bases outside the gene matches. The CDR3 consists of 16 residues. Germline CDR1 is SGDLS and CDR2 is YYNGEE. The chain's CDR3 is CASSVALAGDQSIQYF. CDR3 nucleotide sequence: TGTGCCAGCAGCGTAGCTCTAGCGGGGGATCAGAGCATTCAGTACTTC.

V usage is TRBV30 and J usage is TRBJ2-1; 8 bases line up with TRBD1. The V gene end was trimmed by 8 bases and the J gene end by 6 bases; junction bases not matched to a gene: 6. The CDR3 runs 12 residues. Per germline, CDR1 GTSNPN and CDR2 SVGIG (reference sequence). The DNA for the CDR3 is TGTGCCCTGGGAGACAGGGGCAATGAGCAGTTCTTC. It translates to CALGDRGNEQFF.

V gene TRBV24-1 combines with J gene TRBJ2-1; D possibly corresponds to TRBD2 (7 bases). CDR1 is KGHDR and CDR2 is SFDVKD in the germline V gene. Trimming stripped 9 bases from V and 0 bases from J, with 14 bases between. This CDR3 is 15 amino acids long. The CDR3 is CATGGRGASYNEQFF. The CDR3, as DNA: TGTGCCACCGGGGGCCGGGGGGCCTCCTACAATGAGCAGTTCTTC.

This chain uses TRBV30 with TRBJ1-2; the D is unclear. V was shortened by 3 bases and J by 1 base, with 9 bases between the two germline ends. Per the germline V gene, CDR1 is GTSNPN and CDR2 is SVGIG (reference sequence). This CDR3 is 13 amino acids long. CDR3 DNA: TGTGCCTGGAGGAAGGAAGATAACTATGGCTACACCTTC. Its translation is CAWRKEDNYGYTF.

The rearrangement joins TRBV30 to TRBJ1-1; D perhaps matches TRBD1 (5 bases). The V gene's germline CDR1 is GTSNPN and CDR2 SVGIG (reference sequence). The CDR3 covers 14 residues. With 4 bases removed from V and 4 bases from J, the gap between germline ends came to 16 bases. For the CDR3, the DNA is TGTGCCTGGACCCAGGGACGGGGTATCACTGAAGCTTTCTTT. Amino acids: CAWTQGRGITEAFF.

This chain links TRBV9 with TRBJ2-5; the D is unclear. There are 13 residues in the CDR3. From germline, CDR1 is SGDLS and CDR2 YYNGEE. Trimming left V 3 bases short and J 11 bases short, with 17 bases between. The CDR3: CASSEAADNEQYF. CDR3 DNA: TGTGCCAGCAGCGAGGCTGCAGACAATGAGCAGTACTTC.

V usage is TRBV9 and J usage is TRBJ2-3; 11 bases fit TRBD2. This CDR3 spans 16 amino acids. The V gene end was trimmed by 5 bases and the J gene end by 2 bases; junction bases not matched to a gene: 7. Germline CDR1 and CDR2: SGDLS and YYNGEE. The CDR3 region is CASRDGLAGYTDTQYF. In nucleotides, the CDR3 is TGTGCCAGCAGAGACGGACTAGCGGGCTACACAGATACGCAGTATTTT.

On this clonotype itself: It may be a read error: a sequence one base away is much more abundant. The rearrangement joins TRBV20-1 to TRBJ1-5, with D possibly TRBD1 on 5 matching bases. The CDR3 contains 15 residues. The V end was cut by 0 bases, the J end by 9 bases, with 18 bases between. CDR1 DFQATT and CDR2 SNEGSKA come from the germline V gene (reference sequence). Here the CDR3 DNA reads TGCAGTGCTAGAGATGTACAGGAAAATAAGGGGCCCCAGCATTTT. Its protein is CSARDVQENKGPQHF.

The chain carries TRBV3-1 and TRBJ1-5; no definite D call. CDR1 is LGHDT, CDR2 YNNKEL, per germline (reference sequence). This CDR3 is 15 amino acids long. Trimming took off 1 base at V and 3 bases at J, with 10 bases between the two ends. The CDR3 sequence is CASSQGGNFNQPQHF. The CDR3 DNA reads TGTGCCAGCAGCCAAGGAGGGAACTTCAATCAGCCCCAGCATTTT.

The gene calls are TRBV20-1 and TRBJ2-5; possible D gene TRBD2, 5 bases. The J call may be wrong; the DNA end is better matched by TRBJ2-7. Per germline, CDR1 DFQATT and CDR2 SNEGSKA (reference sequence). This CDR3 region has 14 residues. The CDR3 DNA reads as TGCAGTGCTGCACCGGGATCGAGCTCCTACGAGCAGTACTTC. Translation gives CSAAPGSSSYEQYF.

The chain carries TRBV5-1 and TRBJ1-2, with 7 bases lining up with TRBD1. This CDR3 is 14 amino acids long. Germline V gene lookup returns CDR1 SGHRS and CDR2 YFSETQ. J was trimmed by 4 bases and V by 4 bases; bases with no gene match: 7. The CDR3 bases are TGCGCCAGCAGCCCGGAGGGGGCAGCCTATGGCTACACCTTC. Translating it yields CASSPEGAAYGYTF. Supplemented by reference TRBV5-1 and TRBJ1-2, the full variable domain reads KAGVTQTPRYLIKTRGQQVTLSCSPISGHRSVSWYQQTPGQGLQFLFEYFSETQRNKGNFPGRFSGRQFSNSRSEMNVSTLELGDSALYLCASSPEGAAYGYTFGSGTRLTVV.

This clonotype was counted between two and nine times. The gene calls are TRBV12-3 or TRBV12-4 and TRBJ2-2; D remains ambiguous. V was cut by 6 bases and J by 0 bases, with 8 bases left in between. This CDR3 region has 14 residues. CDR3 region: CASRSPSNTGELFF. As DNA, the CDR3 is TGTGCCAGCAGAAGCCCCTCGAACACCGGGGAGCTGTTTTTT.